The clone carrying this T cell receptor beta chain was observed at least ten times. This specimen belongs to a study of regulatory T cells in long-lasting Graves disease. In the study overall: Antithyroid drug use was under 3 months in newly diagnosed Graves' patients.

Noted time point: newly diagnosed GD, antithyroid drugs for less than 3 months. From PBMCs, RNA was extracted and then used to make the TCR library. Arm-PCR of CDR3 regions and iRepertoire HTBI primers were used to build TCR beta libraries. TCRdb redid the calling of the multiplex PCR reads with MiXCR, one entry per CDR3 protein. The table includes roughly 510,000 distinct CDR3 sequences, roughly 16% detected once. The same specimen was also included in a second study, on T cells in Graves' hyperthyroidism and ophthalmopathy. That paper adds: Diagnosing involved the use of clinical symptoms, serum thyroxine and TRAb, thyroid ultrasound and orbital computed tomography.

The TCR originated in a man aged 18 to 29 with Graves disease. Sequenced material: peripheral blood mononuclear cells (PBMCs), taken at new diagnosis, from a patient treated with antithyroid drugs.

The CDR3 DNA reads TGTGCCAGCAGCCCCGTGGGGGCCCCCTACAATGAGCAGTTCTTC. It encodes CASSPVGAPYNEQFF. The chain carries TRBV6-1 and TRBJ2-1; a possible D gene is TRBD1 (6 bases). The CDR3 loop spans 15 amino acids. The V end was cut by 6 bases, the J end by 2 bases, with 14 bases between. Germline CDR1 is MNHNS and CDR2 is SASEGT.